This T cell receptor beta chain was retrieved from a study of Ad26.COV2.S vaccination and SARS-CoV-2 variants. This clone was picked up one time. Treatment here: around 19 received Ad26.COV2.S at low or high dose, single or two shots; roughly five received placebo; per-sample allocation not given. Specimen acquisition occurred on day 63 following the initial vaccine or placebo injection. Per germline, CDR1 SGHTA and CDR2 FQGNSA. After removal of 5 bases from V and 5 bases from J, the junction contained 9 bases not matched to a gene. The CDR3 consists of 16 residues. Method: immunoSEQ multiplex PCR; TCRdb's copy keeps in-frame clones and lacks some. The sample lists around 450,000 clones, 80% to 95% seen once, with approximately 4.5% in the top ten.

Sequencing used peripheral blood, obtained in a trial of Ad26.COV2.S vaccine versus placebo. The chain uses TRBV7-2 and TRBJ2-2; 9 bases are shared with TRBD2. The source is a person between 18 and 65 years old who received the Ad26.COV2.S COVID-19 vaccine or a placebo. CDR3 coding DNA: TGTGCCAGCAGCCCCGTTGCGGGAGGGCTTACCGGGGAGCTGTTTTTT. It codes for CASSPVAGGLTGELFF.